Here is one T cell receptor (beta chain) with its context. Antigen specificity is unknown. The data were taken from a study of siplizumab effects on memory and regulatory T cells. The study's findings and limits: Apparently key alloresponse contributors, naive T cells also seemed more diverse than memory cells.

The V gene's germline CDR1 is LNHDA and CDR2 SQIVND (reference sequence). This CDR3 contains 17 residues. J gave up 4 bases and V 6 bases, and 15 bases lay outside the gene matches. Around 100,000 TCR templates per sample were sequenced. Generated by immunoSEQ multiplex PCR, the TCRdb table keeps only in-frame clones and is missing some. The sample lists some 100,000 clones; about 91% were seen once. Specimen: CD4+ T cells sorted from blood. The sequence derives from a human donor in good health. V and J are TRBV19 and TRBJ2-3, with TRBD2 matching 8 bases. The CDR3, as DNA: TGTGCCAGTAGAAATAGGCCGGGACTAGGTACCTCAGATACGCAGTATTTT. Translation: CASRNRPGLGTSDTQYF.